A single sample gave rise to the 20 T cell receptor beta chains below, sequenced in a study of blood T cell repertoires in COVID-19. Sequencing used immunoSEQ multiplex PCR; TCRdb keeps in-frame clones, though not all of them. The sample lists approximately 52,000 clones; 65% to 90% were seen once. Sequencing input: peripheral blood. These receptors all come from a human donor in a cohort sampled during active COVID-19.

This clone occurred once. This chain links TRBV5-1 with TRBJ2-1; 11 nucleotides agree with TRBD2. Trimming took 2 bases from V and 4 from J; bases not matched to a gene: 5. Germline CDR1 is SGHRS and CDR2 is YFSETQ. The CDR3 consists of 16 residues. DNA for the CDR3: TGCGCCAGCAGCTTCTCTACTAGCGGGAGATACAATGAGCAGTTCTTC. Residues: CASSFSTSGRYNEQFF. Based on the CDR3 plus reference TRBV5-1 and TRBJ2-1, the full variable domain is KAGVTQTPRYLIKTRGQQVTLSCSPISGHRSVSWYQQTPGQGLQFLFEYFSETQRNKGNFPGRFSGRQFSNSRSEMNVSTLELGDSALYLCASSFSTSGRYNEQFFGPGTRLTVL.

This clone occurred a few times. The rearrangement uses TRBV18 and TRBJ2-1; 10 bases align to TRBD2. Germline trimming cut 4 bases from V and 8 bases from J; bases unmatched to any gene: 8. From germline, CDR1 is KGHSH and CDR2 LQKENI. The CDR3 loop spans 15 amino acids. The CDR3 nucleotides read TGTGCCAGCTCACAACACCTGGGACTAGCGCATGAGCAGTTCTTC. This sequence encodes CASSQHLGLAHEQFF.

V is TRBV19 and J is TRBJ1-5; TRBD1 matches 9 bases. Trimming took 5 bases from V and 1 from J; bases not matched to a gene: 9. This CDR3 is 17 amino acids long. Germline V lookup: CDR1 LNHDA, CDR2 SQIVND (reference sequence). CDR3 loop: CASSSNRGQRSNQPQHF. The CDR3 DNA reads as TGTGCCAGTAGTTCCAACAGGGGGCAAAGAAGCAATCAGCCCCAGCATTTT.

Here the CDR3 reads CASSTGLQYDEQFF. The CDR3 nucleotides are TGTGCCAGCAGTACCGGCTTACAGTACGATGAGCAGTTCTTC. The V and J genes are TRBV28 and TRBJ2-1, with D unclear. Trimming shortened V by 5 bases and J by 8 bases, and 16 bases separated the two germline ends. Germline assignment: CDR1 MDHEN and CDR2 SYDVKM. This CDR3 spans 14 amino acids.

The table lists this clone with a few counts. The gene calls are TRBV18 and TRBJ1-1; D ambiguous. Per germline, CDR1 KGHSH and CDR2 LQKENI. V lost 2 bases and J 8 bases, leaving 12 bases between the germline ends. CDR3 length: 13 amino acids. CDR3 sequence: CASSPRTPLEAFF. CDR3 sequence (DNA): TGTGCCAGCTCACCAAGAACACCATTAGAAGCTTTCTTT.

The J gene is TRBJ2-7, the V gene TRBV5-1; 7 positions agree with TRBD1. V shed 1 base and J 2 bases; nucleotides not matched to a gene: 3. This CDR3 contains 14 residues. The germline gives CDR1 SGHRS, CDR2 YFSETQ. In DNA, the CDR3 is TGCGCCAGCAGCTTGATACAGGGGCCCTACGAGCAGTACTTC. Its protein is CASSLIQGPYEQYF.

This chain joins TRBV4-1 and TRBJ2-2, with 9 bases fitting TRBD2. The germline gives CDR1 MGHRA, CDR2 YSYEKL. The CDR3 loop spans 15 amino acids. With 3 bases clipped from V and 7 bases from J, the junction kept 6 bases outside the gene matches. CDR3 sequence (DNA): TGCGCCAGCAGCCAGGATAGCGGGAGTGGCGGGGAGCTGTTTTTT. Translation: CASSQDSGSGGELFF.

J is TRBJ1-2 and V is TRBV7-8; TRBD1 agrees at 8 bases. This CDR3 is 15 amino acids long. V lost 2 bases to trimming and J lost 7 bases; unmatched junction nucleotides: 9. Germline assignment: CDR1 SGHVS and CDR2 FQNEAQ. CDR3 nucleotides: TGTGCCAGCAGCTTATCGGGGACAGGAAGCGCTGGCTACACCTTC. As protein: CASSLSGTGSAGYTF.

The CDR3 loop reads CASSKGGGDRGPREQYF. Written as DNA, the CDR3 is TGTGCCAGCAGCAAGGGGGGCGGGGACAGGGGCCCTCGCGAGCAGTACTTC. The chain couples TRBV21-1 to TRBJ2-7; the table's D call, TRBD1, was not checked against the DNA. TRBV21-1 is reported as a pseudogene. The CDR3 extends over 17 amino acids.

The chain couples TRBV11-2 to TRBJ2-2; TRBD2 agrees at 10 bases. Germline lookup yields CDR1 SGHAT and CDR2 FQNNGV. The CDR3 is made up of 16 amino acids. J gave up 2 bases and V 4 bases, and 4 bases lay outside the gene matches. CDR3 amino acids: CASSSLLAGNTGELFF. As DNA, the CDR3 is TGTGCCAGCAGCTCTCTACTAGCGGGAAACACCGGGGAGCTGTTTTTT.

The rearrangement links TRBV19 to TRBJ1-1, with D hard to call. In germline, CDR1 is LNHDA, CDR2 SQIVND (reference sequence). V lost 3 bases and J lost 1, with 9 bases in between. This CDR3 comprises 14 residues. The CDR3 region is CASSIMGRNTEAFF. The CDR3 nucleotides are TGTGCCAGTAGTATCATGGGCCGGAACACTGAAGCTTTCTTT.

V gene TRBV5-1 combines with J gene TRBJ2-5; D ambiguous. Germline loops: CDR1 SGHRS, CDR2 YFSETQ. The CDR3 is made up of 15 amino acids. Trimming shortened V by 4 bases and J by 1 base, and 14 bases separated the two germline ends. Here the CDR3 DNA reads TGCGCCAGCAGCCTGCTTGCCCAGGCCCAAGAGACCCAGTACTTC. Translating gives CASSLLAQAQETQYF.

This clone was counted only a few times. J is TRBJ2-2 and V is TRBV19, with D maybe TRBD1 (5 bases). Trimming stripped 7 bases from V and 4 bases from J, with 10 bases between. This CDR3 region has 13 residues. The germline V gene encodes CDR1 LNHDA and CDR2 SQIVND (reference sequence). CDR3 residues: CASKRGSTGELFF. The CDR3 nucleotides are TGTGCCAGTAAAAGGGGCTCCACCGGGGAGCTGTTTTTT.

The chain couples TRBV5-1 to TRBJ2-1; D is uncertain. Trimming removed 4 bases from V and 3 bases from J, with 14 bases in between. Germline V gene data show CDR1 as SGHRS and CDR2 as YFSETQ. This CDR3 is built from 15 residues. CDR3 coding DNA: TGCGCCAGCAGCATAGGCCAAACGGGCTACAATGAGCAGTTCTTC. Translated, it gives CASSIGQTGYNEQFF.

The chain employs TRBV5-5 and TRBJ1-1; 9 bases line up with TRBD1. This CDR3 has 14 residues. The V segment lost 6 bases and the J segment 7 bases; nucleotides outside the gene matches: 10. Germline V gene lookup returns CDR1 SGHKS and CDR2 YYEKEE (reference sequence). CDR3 loop: CASTVTGGYGEAFF. CDR3 nucleotides: TGTGCCAGCACGGTGACAGGGGGTTACGGTGAAGCTTTCTTT. The full variable domain, rest sourced from reference TRBV5-5 and TRBJ1-1, is DAGVTQSPTHLIKTRGQQVTLRCSPISGHKSVSWYQQVLGQGPQFIFQYYEKEERGRGNFPDRFSARQFPNYSSELNVNALLLGDSALYLCASTVTGGYGEAFFGQGTRLTVV.

Ten or more counts support this clone. Its ends do not fully match the called genes, so a read error is possible. The rearrangement joins TRBV27 to TRBJ2-7, with a possible D match to TRBD2 (5 bases). The germline gives CDR1 MNHEY, CDR2 SMNVEV (reference sequence). The CDR3 spans 12 residues. The CDR3 DNA is TGTGCCAGCAGCGCCGGGATGGGCCGGGTGGACTTC. This codes for CASSAGMGRVDF.

The rearrangement uses TRBV12-3 or TRBV12-4 and TRBJ2-1, with D perhaps TRBD2 (5 bases). This CDR3 has 13 amino acids. Trimming removed 6 bases from V and 6 bases from J, with 12 bases in between. CDR3 nucleotide sequence: TGTGCCAGCAGACTAGACGTCGGCAATGAGCAGTTCTTC. Protein: CASRLDVGNEQFF.

The rearrangement links TRBV25-1 to TRBJ2-3; no firm D call. The length of the CDR3 is 13 residues. Germline V gene sequence: CDR1 MGHDK, CDR2 SYGVNS. The ends were cut back, 4 bases at V and 2 bases at J, with 7 bases in the middle. The CDR3 sequence: CASSVQYTDTQYF. The CDR3 DNA reads TGTGCCAGCAGTGTGCAGTACACAGATACGCAGTATTTT.

This clone was found a few times. The V call is TRBV5-6, the J call TRBJ2-7; 9 positions agree with TRBD2. Trimming cost V 9 bases and J 5 bases; bases outside gene matches: 6. CDR3 length: 12 residues. CDR1 SGHDT and CDR2 YYEEEE come from the germline V gene. The CDR3 reads CANRLAVHEQYF. In DNA form, the CDR3 reads TGTGCCAACCGACTAGCGGTCCACGAGCAGTACTTC.

The chain carries TRBV4-1 and TRBJ1-4; possibly TRBD1 for D (5 bases). The CDR3 spans 15 residues. Per germline, CDR1 MGHRA and CDR2 YSYEKL. V lost 1 base and J 7 bases, leaving 13 bases between the germline ends. The CDR3 reads CASSQGSGSAEKLFF. The DNA for the CDR3 is TGCGCCAGCAGCCAAGGTTCAGGGTCGGCTGAAAAACTGTTTTTT.